This entry lists 28 T cell receptor beta chains sequenced from one sample in a study of Graves' ophthalmopathy and Graves' hyperthyroidism. TCR beta CDR3 amplification used RNA transcripts. After a first-round RT-PCR with HTBI primers, a second-round multiplex PCR was run. TCRdb itself ran the multiplex PCR reads through MiXCR, one entry per CDR3 protein. Of 200,000 to 250,000 distinct CDR3 sequences listed, about 22% are singletons. The sequenced sample was peripheral blood. These TCRs come from a woman aged 45-59 years with Graves' ophthalmopathy.

This clonotype was seen repeatedly, ten times or more. The rearrangement links TRBV5-1 to TRBJ1-2; 8 bases match TRBD1. Trimming removed 3 bases from V and 6 bases from J; junction bases left unmatched: 10. The V gene's germline CDR1 is SGHRS and CDR2 YFSETQ. The CDR3 is 15 residues long. The chain's CDR3 is CASSSLGQGMDGYTF. CDR3 nucleotides: TGCGCCAGCAGCTCACTCGGACAGGGAATGGATGGCTACACCTTC. Full variable domain (remainder filled in from reference TRBV5-1 and TRBJ1-2): KAGVTQTPRYLIKTRGQQVTLSCSPISGHRSVSWYQQTPGQGLQFLFEYFSETQRNKGNFPGRFSGRQFSNSRSEMNVSTLELGDSALYLCASSSLGQGMDGYTFGSGTRLTVV.

This clonotype showed up many times. This chain connects TRBV25-1 to TRBJ1-1; D unresolved. The ends were cut back, 5 bases at V and 5 bases at J, with 12 bases in the middle. This CDR3 is built from 13 residues. Germline CDR1 and CDR2: MGHDK and SYGVNS. CDR3 amino acids: CASSSSLGTEAFF. The CDR3 nucleotides read TGTGCCAGCAGTTCCTCTTTGGGAACTGAAGCTTTCTTT.

In its sample, this clonotype was seen many times. The CDR3 here is CASSPRTSGQETQYF. CDR3 nucleotides: TGTGCCAGCAGTCCGCGGACTAGCGGCCAAGAGACCCAGTACTTC. The chain carries TRBV18 and TRBJ2-5, with 10 bases matching TRBD2. Trimming cost V 8 bases and J 1 base; bases outside gene matches: 7. The length of the CDR3 is 15 residues. In germline, CDR1 is KGHSH, CDR2 LQKENI.

This rearrangement joins TRBV7-8 to TRBJ1-1; D possibly corresponds to TRBD1 (6 bases). There are 14 residues in the CDR3. Looked up from germline, CDR1 is SGHVS and CDR2 is FQNEAQ. Deletions cut 5 bases from V and 1 base from J, with 11 bases between. Here the CDR3 reads CASSAGVWNTEAFF. The CDR3 DNA sequence: TGTGCCAGCAGCGCAGGGGTTTGGAACACTGAAGCTTTCTTT.

The chain carries TRBV6-1 and TRBJ2-5, with D perhaps TRBD1 (5 bases). The CDR3 runs 16 residues. V lost 6 bases, J lost 0 bases, and 17 bases lay in between. Germline assignment: CDR1 MNHNS and CDR2 SASEGT. As DNA, the CDR3 is TGTGCCAGCAGCTCGCTCTGGACACACCACCAAGAGACCCAGTACTTC. It translates to CASSSLWTHHQETQYF.

The V gene is TRBV5-1, the J gene TRBJ2-7; D might be TRBD1 or TRBD2, each matching 5 bases. V lost 2 bases to trimming and J lost 3 bases, with 18 bases between them. Looked up from germline, CDR1 is SGHRS and CDR2 is YFSETQ. The length of the CDR3 is 16 residues. The CDR3 DNA sequence: TGCGCCAGCAGCTTAGGGACCTCTCTATCGAACTACGAGCAGTACTTC. This codes for CASSLGTSLSNYEQYF. The full variable domain, with the rest looked up from reference TRBV5-1 and TRBJ2-7, is KAGVTQTPRYLIKTRGQQVTLSCSPISGHRSVSWYQQTPGQGLQFLFEYFSETQRNKGNFPGRFSGRQFSNSRSEMNVSTLELGDSALYLCASSLGTSLSNYEQYFGPGTRLTVT.

This sequence joins TRBV25-1 and TRBJ2-5; TRBD1 is a possible D gene (5 bases). V lost 5 bases and J 5 bases, leaving 12 bases between the germline ends. This CDR3 has 13 residues. Germline-derived CDR1 and CDR2 are MGHDK and SYGVNS. CDR3 sequence reads: CASSIAGQETQYF. In DNA form, the CDR3 reads TGTGCCAGCAGTATCGCAGGGCAGGAGACCCAGTACTTC.

There are many counts of this clonotype. The rearrangement joins TRBV30 to TRBJ2-1; TRBD1 is a possible D gene (7 bases). Germline V gene data show CDR1 as GTSNPN and CDR2 as SVGIG (reference sequence). Trimming shortened V by 4 bases and J by 6 bases, and 16 bases separated the two germline ends. The CDR3 length is 14 residues. CDR3 residues: CAWTAGTEGNEQFF. The CDR3 DNA reads TGTGCCTGGACCGCGGGGACAGAGGGCAATGAGCAGTTCTTC.

Many counts were recorded for this clonotype. The chain has TRBV20-1 and TRBJ2-5; the D is unclear. Germline assignment: CDR1 DFQATT and CDR2 SNEGSKA (reference sequence). The CDR3 totals 10 residues. V was pared by 3 bases and J by 5 bases, with 4 bases between. The DNA of the CDR3 is TGCAGTGCTAGGTCCGAGACCCAGTACTTC. Translated: CSARSETQYF.

For this clonotype: One end of the junction is discordant with germline, which a read error may explain. V gene TRBV7-3 combines with J gene TRBJ2-5; perhaps TRBD1 as D (5 bases). Germline V lookup: CDR1 SGHTA, CDR2 FQGTGA. The CDR3 runs to 13 residues. The CDR3 loop reads CARSQGGQETQYF. In DNA, the CDR3 is TGTGCCAGAAGCCAGGGTGGCCAAGAGACACAGTACTTC.

This clonotype was recorded at least ten times. The V call is TRBV6-1, the J call TRBJ2-6; tentatively, D is TRBD2 (5 bases). Trimming shortened V by 8 bases and J by 0 bases, and 14 bases separated the two germline ends. The CDR3 length is 16 residues. Germline-derived CDR1 and CDR2 are MNHNS and SASEGT. CDR3 sequence: CASRPGRVSGANVLTF. The CDR3 DNA reads as TGTGCCAGCCGACCGGGAAGGGTCTCTGGGGCCAACGTCCTGACTTTC.

This clonotype was counted ten times or more. The rearrangement joins TRBV7-8 to TRBJ2-7, with TRBD2 matching 7 bases. This CDR3 comprises 15 residues. The ends lost 5 bases at V and 6 bases at J; junction bases unmatched: 13. Germline V gene data show CDR1 as SGHVS and CDR2 as FQNEAQ. DNA of the CDR3: TGTGCCAGCAGCCCCCGGTCGCGGGAGTGGATCGAGCAGTACTTC. Encoded protein: CASSPRSREWIEQYF.

This clonotype was seen only a few times. The chain uses TRBV5-1 and TRBJ2-2; D is perhaps TRBD1 or TRBD2 (6 bases each). V shed 4 bases and J shed 3 bases, with 10 bases lying between them. The CDR3 spans 14 residues. Germline loops: CDR1 SGHRS, CDR2 YFSETQ. CDR3 sequence (DNA): TGCGCCAGCAGCCAGAGGGGGGACACCGGGGAGCTGTTTTTT. Amino acids: CASSQRGDTGELFF.

V usage is TRBV27 and J usage is TRBJ1-1; D ambiguous. The CDR3 has 13 residues. V was clipped by 6 bases and J by 5 bases, with 13 bases between them. CDR1 and CDR2 from the germline V gene are MNHEY and SMNVEV (reference sequence). In DNA, the CDR3 is TGTGCCAGCAGGAGACATTTGAGGACTGAAGCTTTCTTT. Its protein product is CASRRHLRTEAFF.

The V gene is TRBV12-3 or TRBV12-4, the J gene TRBJ1-5; D is undetermined. V lost 4 bases to trimming and J lost 7 bases, with 14 bases between them. This CDR3 is built from 14 residues. CDR3 in DNA: TGTGCCAGCAGTTCTGACGGAGCAGGCCAGCCCCAGCATTTT. This encodes CASSSDGAGQPQHF.

This clonotype came up many times. This sequence joins TRBV9 and TRBJ2-5, with 10 bases that match TRBD1. This CDR3 is built from 15 residues. Unmatched junction bases numbered 7, after V lost 6 bases and J lost 2 bases. Germline V CDR1 and CDR2: SGDLS, YYNGEE. The CDR3 protein is CASTAGTGEQETQYF. CDR3 coding DNA: TGTGCCAGCACCGCCGGGACAGGGGAACAAGAGACCCAGTACTTC.

V is TRBV29-1 and J is TRBJ1-3; D not certain. Germline loops: CDR1 SQVTM, CDR2 ANQGSEA. V gave up 3 bases and J gave up 3 bases, with 9 bases separating them. The CDR3 has 13 residues. The CDR3 here is CSVERLGGNTIYF. For the CDR3, the DNA is TGCAGCGTTGAGAGACTGGGTGGAAACACCATATATTTT.

This clonotype was counted at least ten times. The rearrangement joins TRBV6-2 or TRBV6-3 to TRBJ1-1; no clear D. In germline, CDR1 is MNHEY, CDR2 SVGEGT. This CDR3 is built from 11 residues. Trimming stripped 8 bases from V and 6 bases from J, with 10 bases between. CDR3 amino acids: CASDNGPEAFF. CDR3 sequence (DNA): TGTGCCAGCGATAACGGGCCTGAAGCTTTCTTT.

This clonotype came up many times. The CDR3 region is CASSRTGGEMNTEAFF. As DNA, the CDR3 is TGTGCCAGCAGTCGAACAGGGGGCGAGATGAACACTGAAGCTTTCTTT. The chain is built from TRBV6-1 and TRBJ1-1; 9 positions match TRBD1. Trimming removed 5 bases from V and 0 bases from J; junction bases left unmatched: 7. CDR1 and CDR2 (germline): MNHNS, SASEGT. The CDR3 has 16 residues.

This clonotype was counted at least ten times. This chain connects TRBV5-1 to TRBJ2-7, with 9 bases lining up with TRBD2. Germline V gives CDR1 SGHRS, CDR2 YFSETQ. The CDR3 runs 16 residues. The J segment lost 2 bases and the V segment lost 4 bases, leaving 10 bases of the junction unmatched. The CDR3 sequence is CASSPRTGTSPYEQYF. The DNA for the CDR3 is TGCGCCAGCAGCCCACGGACGGGGACTAGCCCCTACGAGCAGTACTTC.

This clonotype has at least ten counts. The chain carries TRBV10-3 and TRBJ2-7; 9 bases are shared with TRBD1. Unmatched junction bases numbered 5, after V lost 5 bases and J lost 3 bases. CDR3 size: 14 residues. Germline V gives CDR1 ENHRY, CDR2 SYGVKD. The CDR3 protein is CAISIRDRVYEQYF. The CDR3, as DNA: TGTGCCATCAGTATACGGGACAGGGTCTACGAGCAGTACTTC.

This clonotype is classed as medium-sized. CDR3 sequence: CATSDERGDRETQYF. The CDR3 bases are TGTGCCACCAGTGATGAGAGGGGGGATAGGGAGACCCAGTACTTC. The chain combines TRBV24-1 with TRBJ2-5; D is perhaps TRBD1 or TRBD2 (6 bases each). CDR1 and CDR2 from the germline V gene are KGHDR and SFDVKD. Trimming shortened V by 3 bases and J by 5 bases, and 15 bases separated the two germline ends. This CDR3 region has 15 residues.

In its sample, this clonotype was seen many times. J is TRBJ2-7 and V is TRBV12-3 or TRBV12-4; 7 bases match TRBD2. This CDR3 has 15 amino acids. The ends lost 6 bases at V and 2 bases at J; junction bases unmatched: 10. For the CDR3, the DNA is TGTGCCAGCAGCCTCTGGGGGGGAAAGGCCTACGAGCAGTACTTC. Translating it yields CASSLWGGKAYEQYF.

This chain joins TRBV24-1 and TRBJ2-5; 10 nucleotides match TRBD1. V shed 4 bases, J shed 3 bases, and the junction held 4 bases outside the gene matches. The CDR3 loop spans 15 amino acids. Germline-derived CDR1 and CDR2 are KGHDR and SFDVKD. The CDR3 here is CATSDYGTGEETQYF. The CDR3 DNA sequence: TGTGCCACCAGTGACTATGGGACAGGGGAAGAGACCCAGTACTTC.

This clonotype was observed many times. This chain uses TRBV7-3 with TRBJ2-5, with TRBD1 as a possible D gene (6 bases). Trimming cost V 3 bases and J 4 bases, with 12 bases left between them. CDR1 and CDR2 from the germline V gene are SGHTA and FQGTGA. This CDR3 comprises 14 residues. The CDR3 DNA reads TGTGCCAGCAGCTTGGGGGACACCTCAGAGACCCAGTACTTC. Protein sequence: CASSLGDTSETQYF. The full variable domain, rest sourced from reference TRBV7-3 and TRBJ2-5, is GAGVSQTPSNKVTEKGKYVELRCDPISGHTALYWYRQSLGQGPEFLIYFQGTGAADDSGLPNDRFFAVRPEGSVSTLKIQRTERGDSAVYLCASSLGDTSETQYFGPGTRLLVL.

This clonotype has at least ten counts. The chain combines TRBV28 with TRBJ2-2, with a possible D match to TRBD2 (6 bases). CDR3 length equals 15 residues. The V end lost 0 bases, the J end lost 5 bases, and 10 bases lay between the germline ends. Germline V CDR1 and CDR2: MDHEN, SYDVKM. DNA of the CDR3: TGTGCCAGCAGTTTATGGGGAGGTAGAACCGGGGAGCTGTTTTTT. Translation gives CASSLWGGRTGELFF.

This chain joins TRBV24-1 and TRBJ1-5; maybe TRBD1 (5 bases). Germline V gene sequence: CDR1 KGHDR, CDR2 SFDVKD. Trimming removed 4 bases from V and 1 base from J, with 10 bases in between. The CDR3 runs 15 residues. CDR3 loop: CATSEAGPSNQPQHF. The CDR3 bases are TGTGCCACCAGTGAGGCAGGGCCGAGCAATCAGCCCCAGCATTTT.

This clonotype was seen at least ten times. The chain joins TRBV12-3 or TRBV12-4 to TRBJ2-7; tentatively, D is TRBD2 (5 bases). This CDR3 has 13 residues. V lost 4 bases, J lost 2 bases, and 9 bases lay in between. CDR3 in amino acids: CASSYGITYEQYF. For the CDR3, the DNA is TGTGCCAGCAGTTACGGGATCACCTACGAGCAGTACTTC.